Each of the 17 T cell receptor beta chains below was sequenced from the same sample in a study of T-cell reconstitution after alpha-beta-depleted transplantation in children. The TCRbeta library was prepared with unique molecular identifiers. A single record per CDR3 protein comes from TCRdb applying MiXCR to the PCR reads. The profile shows roughly 100,000 distinct CDR3 sequences, roughly 7.7% of them singletons. The source was PBMCs from the stem cell graft donor, collected from the stem cell graft. These receptors originate from a human donor who donated a stem cell graft to a child with congenital amegakaryocytic thrombocytopenia.

This clonotype was seen at least ten times. The chain links TRBV20-1 to TRBJ1-3; maybe TRBD1 (6 bases). Trimming took off 5 bases at V and 3 bases at J, with 11 bases between the two ends. Germline-derived CDR1 and CDR2 are DFQATT and SNEGSKA (reference sequence). This CDR3 is built from 13 residues. CDR3: CSALQGGGNTIYF. In nucleotides, the CDR3 is TGCAGTGCTTTACAGGGCGGTGGAAACACCATATATTTT.

This clonotype was counted many times. V is TRBV9 and J is TRBJ2-3, with 9 bases fitting TRBD2. This CDR3 is built from 16 residues. The germline CDR1 and CDR2 sequences are SGDLS and YYNGEE. V was pared by 3 bases and J by 0 bases, with 5 bases of the junction left unmatched. The CDR3 nucleotides are TGTGCCAGCAGCGCAACTAGCGGGCATAGCACAGATACGCAGTATTTT. The encoded protein is CASSATSGHSTDTQYF. Full variable domain (remainder filled in from reference TRBV9 and TRBJ2-3): DSGVTQTPKHLITATGQRVTLRCSPRSGDLSVYWYQQSLDQGLQFLIQYYNGEERAKGNILERFSAQQFPDLHSELNLSSLELGDSALYFCASSATSGHSTDTQYFGPGTRLTVL.

At least ten counts were recorded for this clonotype. The chain couples TRBV28 to TRBJ1-5; D possibly corresponds to TRBD1 (6 bases). Germline values: CDR1 MDHEN, CDR2 SYDVKM. CDR3 length equals 16 residues. V was clipped by 5 bases and J by 7 bases, with 21 bases between them. CDR3 amino acids: CASSPQPAGARQPQHF. The DNA for the CDR3 is TGTGCCAGCAGTCCCCAACCGGCGGGGGCGAGACAGCCCCAGCATTTT.

This chain links TRBV29-1 with TRBJ2-5; possible D gene TRBD2, 6 bases. CDR3 length: 12 amino acids. Germline CDR1 reads SQVTM; CDR2 reads ANQGSEA. The CDR3 DNA follows: TGCGCCGCGGGGTCCTTTCAAGAGACCCAGTACTTC. Translating it yields CAAGSFQETQYF.

This clonotype was recorded at least ten times. The chain couples TRBV12-3 or TRBV12-4 to TRBJ1-2; 9 bases match TRBD1. The CDR3 extends over 14 amino acids. V shed 7 bases and J 2 bases; nucleotides not matched to a gene: 5. This chain's CDR3 is CASTRDRVNYGYTF. CDR3 bases: TGTGCCAGCACCAGGGACAGGGTAAACTATGGCTACACCTTC.

This clonotype was counted a few times. The chain uses TRBV6-1 and TRBJ2-4, with D perhaps matching TRBD1 (6 bases). CDR3 size: 15 residues. Trimming stripped 6 bases from V and 8 bases from J, with 20 bases between. Germline loops: CDR1 MNHNS, CDR2 SASEGT. The CDR3 DNA reads as TGTGCCAGCAGAACCGGACAGTTTGAGAAATACATTCAGTACTTC. Translation gives CASRTGQFEKYIQYF.

This clonotype was observed at least ten times. The V call is TRBV3-1, the J call TRBJ2-2; D not resolved. The germline V and J ends were trimmed by 6 bases and 2 bases, with 10 bases remaining between them. In germline, CDR1 is LGHDT, CDR2 YNNKEL (reference sequence). The length of the CDR3 is 14 residues. This chain's CDR3 is CASRRDPNTGELFF. As DNA, the CDR3 is TGTGCCAGCAGACGCGATCCCAACACCGGGGAGCTGTTTTTT.

The chain recombines TRBV12-3 or TRBV12-4 with TRBJ2-3; TRBD1 is a possible D gene (6 bases). This CDR3 contains 14 residues. V dropped 2 bases and J dropped 6 bases, with 12 bases sitting between them. Written as DNA, the CDR3 is TGTGCCAGCAGTTTAAGGAGCAGGGGTGATACGCAGTATTTT. Its translation: CASSLRSRGDTQYF.

This clonotype was recorded many times. The CDR3 reads CSASRTGGFDGYTF. The CDR3 region has the DNA TGCAGTGCTAGCCGGACAGGGGGTTTCGATGGCTACACCTTC. This chain uses TRBV20-1 with TRBJ1-2, with TRBD1 identical over 10 bases. The CDR3 contains 14 residues. V was pared by 3 bases and J by 6 bases, with 7 bases of the junction left unmatched. Per the germline V gene, CDR1 is DFQATT and CDR2 is SNEGSKA (reference sequence).

With respect to this clonotype: With a much larger clone just one base away, this may be a read error. The chain recombines TRBV30 with TRBJ1-5; D is perhaps TRBD1 (5 bases). Germline CDR1 GTSNPN, CDR2 SVGIG (reference sequence). The CDR3 sequence is 18 residues long. Trimming took off 4 bases at V and 4 bases at J, with 26 bases between the two ends. The DNA of the CDR3 is TGTGCCTGGACTAGTTTCCTCGGGGCCAGCCGAGGTAATCAGCCCCAGCATTTT. It specifies CAWTSFLGASRGNQPQHF.

This clonotype was observed a handful of times. The CDR3 is CASSLWQNQETQYF. CDR3 sequence (DNA): TGCGCCAGCAGCTTGTGGCAGAACCAAGAGACCCAGTACTTC. The rearrangement links TRBV5-1 to TRBJ2-5; no reliable D call. The CDR3 sequence is 14 residues long. Deletions cut 1 base from V and 0 bases from J, with 7 bases between. Looked up from germline, CDR1 is SGHRS and CDR2 is YFSETQ.

This clonotype appeared many times. J is TRBJ1-1 and V is TRBV12-3 or TRBV12-4; 9 nucleotides match TRBD1. The J segment lost 7 bases and the V segment lost 6 bases, leaving 9 bases of the junction unmatched. The CDR3 length is 14 residues. The CDR3 nucleotides read TGTGCCAGCAGCCATACAGGGGGCAATGGTGAAGCTTTCTTT. Translating gives CASSHTGGNGEAFF.

This clonotype was counted ten times or more. The chain uses TRBV27 and TRBJ1-1; 9 bases match TRBD1. The germline CDR1 and CDR2 sequences are MNHEY and SMNVEV (reference sequence). Trimming took 5 bases from V and 4 from J; bases not matched to a gene: 8. The CDR3 runs 15 residues. The CDR3, as DNA: TGTGCCAGCAGTAAGAACAGGGGGCACGGCACTGAAGCTTTCTTT. Protein: CASSKNRGHGTEAFF.

Many counts were recorded for this clonotype. The rearrangement joins TRBV3-1 to TRBJ1-3; D not certain. CDR3 length: 12 residues. V was pared by 4 bases and J by 4 bases, with 5 bases between. Germline assignment: CDR1 LGHDT and CDR2 YNNKEL (reference sequence). For the CDR3, the DNA is TGTGCCAGCAGCCCCAGAGGAAACACCATATATTTT. Translation gives CASSPRGNTIYF.

This clonotype was counted at least ten times. The gene calls are TRBV20-1 and TRBJ2-1, with 7 bases lining up with TRBD2. The CDR3 loop spans 17 amino acids. V shed 4 bases, J shed 0 bases, and the junction held 12 bases outside the gene matches. CDR1 is DFQATT and CDR2 is SNEGSKA in the germline V gene (reference sequence). The CDR3 coding sequence is TGCAGTGCTATTTCCGCGGGAGAGCCCAGCTCCTACAATGAGCAGTTCTTC. Protein: CSAISAGEPSSYNEQFF.

This clonotype was detected ten times or more. The chain couples TRBV20-1 to TRBJ1-5; 7 nucleotides align to TRBD1. This CDR3 region has 14 residues. The germline V gene has CDR1 DFQATT and CDR2 SNEGSKA (reference sequence). Trimming cost V 5 bases and J 0 bases; bases outside gene matches: 4. Here the CDR3 reads CSAPGTVSNQPQHF. CDR3 in DNA: TGCAGTGCTCCCGGGACAGTTAGCAATCAGCCCCAGCATTTT.

This clonotype was counted ten times or more. This CDR3 reads CASSLGGGLATEAFF. As DNA, the CDR3 is TGTGCCAGCAGTTTAGGGGGGGGTCTCGCCACTGAAGCTTTCTTT. The chain combines TRBV12-3 or TRBV12-4 with TRBJ1-1; tentatively, D is TRBD1 (5 bases). V lost 1 base and J lost 4, with 13 bases in between. This CDR3 region has 15 residues.